What follows is one T cell receptor beta chain and its context. As yet, its antigen is unknown. From germline, CDR1 is SGDLS and CDR2 YYNGEE. Trimming took off 4 bases at V and 4 bases at J, with 11 bases between the two ends. The CDR3 length is 14 residues. This entry belongs to a study of OX40 agonist ivuxolimab in advanced cancers. General study results and limits: Several nonresponders also turned out to have low normalized T-cell clonal expansion.

This table comes from immunoSEQ multiplex PCR, and its TCRdb copy is limited to in-frame clones, with some not included. The sample holds 50,000 to 70,000 clones, roughly 86% seen once. The origin of this receptor is an adult with an advanced solid tumor such as melanoma, head and neck, liver or kidney cancer. V usage is TRBV9 and J usage is TRBJ2-2; D possibly uses TRBD1 or TRBD2 (5 bases each). Here the sequenced sample was CD4+ or CD8+ T cells sorted from blood, taken in a trial of the OX40 agonist ivuxolimab. The CDR3 loop reads CASSHPGGTGELFF. Here the CDR3 DNA reads TGTGCCAGCAGCCACCCTGGGGGCACCGGGGAGCTGTTTTTT.